The clone carrying this T cell receptor beta chain showed up many times. Its antigen is undetermined. TCRdb independently ran MiXCR on the 5' RACE reads; one entry per CDR3 protein. The sample shows 85,000 to 100,000 distinct CDR3 sequences, just under 9% of them seen only once. Germline CDR1 SGDLS, CDR2 YYNGEE. This CDR3 has 18 residues. Germline trimming cut 4 bases from V and 0 bases from J; bases unmatched to any gene: 12. This entry is derived from a study of CD8 T cells in ankylosing spondylitis. General study points: Enrichment of disease-linked clones was reportedly significant in matched ankylosing spondylitis synovial fluid. In ankylosing spondylitis blood, a motif of several highly homologous TCR beta variants appeared characteristic.

The specimen was blood, either unsorted or a sorted T cell fraction (not recorded which). The chain recombines TRBV9 with TRBJ2-3; TRBD2 matches at 9 bases. The receptor was derived from a male donor with ankylosing spondylitis or in good health (not recorded which). The CDR3 DNA reads TGTGCCAGCAGCATCCCTAGCGGGGCCCCATTTAGCACAGATACGCAGTATTTT. Translated: CASSIPSGAPFSTDTQYF.